These 25 T cell receptor beta chains share one sample of origin, sequenced in a study of Graves' ophthalmopathy and Graves' hyperthyroidism. Amplification from RNA transcripts yielded the TCR beta CDR3 regions. RT-PCR with HTBI primers came first, then second-round multiplex PCR. TCRdb reanalysed the multiplex PCR reads using MiXCR and keeps one entry per CDR3 protein. Of roughly 610,000 distinct CDR3 sequences listed, about 20% are singletons. Sequencing was carried out using peripheral blood. These receptors were obtained from a woman in her late teens or twenties with stable Graves' hyperthyroidism. Some clones in this sample may be carry-over from other donors' samples.

This clonotype has at least ten counts. V usage is TRBV27 and J usage is TRBJ1-1; 9 bases are a match to TRBD1. Germline CDR1 and CDR2: MNHEY and SMNVEV (reference sequence). V was pared by 0 bases and J by 3 bases, with 2 bases of the junction left unmatched. This CDR3 is 15 amino acids long. DNA for the CDR3: TGTGCCAGCAGTTTATCAGGACAGGGGCACACTGAAGCTTTCTTT. Protein sequence: CASSLSGQGHTEAFF.

This clonotype was seen repeatedly, ten times or more. The rearrangement links TRBV9 to TRBJ2-5, with D perhaps matching TRBD2 (6 bases). Germline CDR1 SGDLS, CDR2 YYNGEE. Trimming removed 4 bases at V and 5 bases at J, with 18 bases between. The CDR3 length is 15 residues. The CDR3 region is CASSLGLSGSETQYF. Written as DNA, the CDR3 is TGTGCCAGCAGCCTTGGACTAAGCGGGTCTGAGACCCAGTACTTC.

This clonotype was counted ten times or more. The genes are TRBV5-5 and TRBJ2-7; 8 bases map to TRBD1. Trimming at V came to 1 base and at J to 9 bases, leaving 9 bases not matched to a gene. Per germline, CDR1 SGHKS and CDR2 YYEKEE (reference sequence). CDR3 length: 14 residues. Here the CDR3 reads CASSLFQGALGQYF. The CDR3 DNA reads TGTGCCAGCAGCTTGTTCCAGGGGGCCCTCGGGCAGTACTTC.

This clonotype was counted many times. This chain uses TRBV20-1 with TRBJ1-1; D is uncertain. V lost 5 bases and J 1 base, leaving 2 bases between the germline ends. This CDR3 region has 10 residues. Germline assignment: CDR1 DFQATT and CDR2 SNEGSKA (reference sequence). The chain's CDR3 is CSAPNTEAFF. CDR3 nucleotide sequence: TGCAGTGCTCCGAACACTGAAGCTTTCTTT.

The sample holds one count of this clonotype. The chain uses TRBV29-1 and TRBJ1-2, with a possible D match to TRBD1 (5 bases). The length of the CDR3 is 13 residues. With 3 bases removed from V and 1 base from J, the gap between germline ends came to 9 bases. Germline CDR1 is SQVTM and CDR2 is ANQGSEA. Here the CDR3 DNA reads TGCAGCGTTGATGACAGATATAACTATGGCTACACCTTC. Translated: CSVDDRYNYGYTF.

Many counts were recorded for this clonotype. CDR3 coding DNA: TGCAGTGCTTTCCGGGACTACGGCTACGAGCAGTACTTC. This encodes CSAFRDYGYEQYF. The chain couples TRBV20-1 to TRBJ2-7; 7 bases are shared with TRBD2. The CDR3 is made up of 13 amino acids. The germline V gene has CDR1 DFQATT and CDR2 SNEGSKA (reference sequence). V was clipped by 5 bases and J by 3 bases; unmatched bases: 7.

This clonotype has ten or more counts. V usage is TRBV30 and J usage is TRBJ1-1; D is undetermined. The germline V and J ends were trimmed by 0 bases and 8 bases, with 10 bases remaining between them. Germline CDR1 reads GTSNPN; CDR2 reads SVGIG (reference sequence). The CDR3 has 12 residues. CDR3: CAWSVSQVEAFF. The DNA of the CDR3 is TGTGCCTGGAGTGTAAGTCAGGTAGAAGCTTTCTTT.

Ten or more counts support this clonotype. V is TRBV6-5 and J is TRBJ2-6; tentative D call: TRBD1 (5 bases). Germline V gene data show CDR1 as MNHEY and CDR2 as SVGAGI. V lost 2 bases and J lost 0, with 8 bases in between. The CDR3 runs to 16 residues. DNA of the CDR3: TGTGCCAGCAGTTACAACAGGCTCTCTGGGGCCAACGTCCTGACTTTC. Encoded protein: CASSYNRLSGANVLTF.

This clonotype showed up many times. The chain links TRBV6-1 to TRBJ2-5; no clear D gene. Germline CDR1 is MNHNS and CDR2 is SASEGT. Trimming left V 2 bases short and J 1 base short, with 17 bases between. This CDR3 has 17 amino acids. CDR3 sequence (DNA): TGTGCCAGCAGTGAACTCGCAGCGAGATGGGGCCAAGAGACCCAGTACTTC. Translating gives CASSELAARWGQETQYF.

A single count supports this clonotype. This chain connects TRBV10-3 to TRBJ2-7, with 11 nucleotides matching TRBD1. The germline V gene encodes CDR1 ENHRY and CDR2 SYGVKD. V was pared by 10 bases and J by 2 bases, with 4 bases of the junction left unmatched. The CDR3 loop spans 13 amino acids. CDR3 nucleotide sequence: TGTGCCACCTCGGGACAGGGGGCCTACGAGCAGTACTTC. Translated: CATSGQGAYEQYF.

In this sample, this clonotype turned up a few times. The genes are TRBV6-2 or TRBV6-3 and TRBJ1-1; a weak D match, TRBD1 (6 bases). The CDR3 spans 17 residues. Germline lookup yields CDR1 MNHEY and CDR2 SVGEGT. Trimming stripped 4 bases from V and 3 bases from J, with 21 bases between. The CDR3 is CASSSHTSRGSYTEAFF. The DNA for the CDR3 is TGTGCCAGCAGTTCCCACACCTCCAGGGGCAGTTACACTGAAGCTTTCTTT.

The chain employs TRBV12-3 or TRBV12-4 and TRBJ2-2; 9 bases align to TRBD2. V lost 3 bases, J lost 5 bases, and 13 bases stayed unmatched. This CDR3 is 18 amino acids long. The CDR3 protein is CASSFRRQASGETGELFF. CDR3 in DNA: TGTGCCAGCAGTTTCCGGCGCCAGGCTAGCGGGGAGACCGGGGAGCTGTTTTTT.

This clonotype has a count of ten or more. V usage is TRBV28 and J usage is TRBJ1-1; 7 positions match TRBD1. The trim removed 6 bases at V and 0 bases at J, leaving 10 bases unmatched. This CDR3 has 16 amino acids. Germline V lookup: CDR1 MDHEN, CDR2 SYDVKM. CDR3 in amino acids: CASSSPGQIMNTEAFF. CDR3 DNA: TGTGCCAGCAGCTCACCGGGACAGATTATGAACACTGAAGCTTTCTTT. Combining the CDR3 with reference TRBV28 and TRBJ1-1 gives the whole variable domain DVKVTQSSRYLVKRTGEKVFLECVQDMDHENMFWYRQDPGLGLRLIYFSYDVKMKEKGDIPEGYSVSREKKERFSLILESASTNQTSMYLCASSSPGQIMNTEAFFGQGTRLTVV.

A remark on this clonotype: A clone one base away is much larger, so this may be a read error. The rearrangement uses TRBV7-2 and TRBJ1-5; D gene ambiguous. CDR3 length: 14 amino acids. The germline V gene has CDR1 SGHTA and CDR2 FQGNSA. V lost 5 bases, J lost 8 bases, and 16 bases lay in between. Here the CDR3 reads CASSRGLSREPQHF. CDR3 in DNA: TGTGCCAGCAGCCGCGGACTTTCGAGGGAGCCCCAGCATTTT.

This clonotype was counted at least ten times. This chain uses TRBV2 with TRBJ2-5, with TRBD2 identical over 10 bases. Germline trimming cut 7 bases from V and 7 bases from J; bases unmatched to any gene: 15. Per the germline V gene, CDR1 is SNHLY and CDR2 is FYNNEI. The CDR3 is made up of 16 amino acids. Written as DNA, the CDR3 is TGTGCCAGCAACGGACTAGCGGTCAGACGCGGGGGGACCCAGTACTTC. Translating gives CASNGLAVRRGGTQYF.

This clonotype was seen more than once but under ten times. J is TRBJ2-7 and V is TRBV4-1; D may be TRBD1 or TRBD2 (6 bases each). CDR1 and CDR2 (germline): MGHRA, YSYEKL. The CDR3 runs to 15 residues. The V end was cut by 0 bases, the J end by 5 bases, with 14 bases between. CDR3 region: CASSQERGVGDEQYF. As DNA, the CDR3 is TGCGCCAGCAGCCAAGAAAGGGGGGTTGGCGACGAGCAGTACTTC.

The chain recombines TRBV6-1 with TRBJ2-7, with D maybe TRBD1 (6 bases). The CDR3 runs 14 residues. V was cut by 8 bases and J by 5 bases, with 19 bases left in between. From germline, CDR1 is MNHNS and CDR2 SASEGT. CDR3 sequence: CASGTPGTWNEQYF. CDR3 in DNA: TGTGCCAGCGGGACGCCCGGGACATGGAACGAGCAGTACTTC.

The V gene is TRBV11-2, the J gene TRBJ1-2, with no clear D. Trimming removed 5 bases from V and 11 bases from J, with 27 bases in between. The CDR3 extends over 16 amino acids. Germline V gene data show CDR1 as SGHAT and CDR2 as FQNNGV. DNA for the CDR3: TGTGCCAGCAGCCCGGTGTCGGGGATAGGGCGCGCGGGATACACCTTC. Protein: CASSPVSGIGRAGYTF.

The sample holds many counts of this clonotype. This chain joins TRBV20-1 and TRBJ1-1, with D possibly TRBD1 on 5 matching bases. CDR1 and CDR2 from the germline V gene are DFQATT and SNEGSKA (reference sequence). Trimming shortened V by 6 bases and J by 3 bases, and 20 bases separated the two germline ends. The length of the CDR3 is 15 residues. The CDR3 nucleotides are TGCAGTGCCTCACAAGGTGGGGGGGTGGACACTGAAGCTTTCTTT. It translates to CSASQGGGVDTEAFF.

The table lists this clonotype with many counts. The J gene is TRBJ2-7, the V gene TRBV6-1; D unclear. CDR3 length equals 13 residues. Trimming removed 5 bases from V and 0 bases from J, with 8 bases in between. Germline V gene lookup returns CDR1 MNHNS and CDR2 SASEGT. The CDR3 nucleotides are TGTGCCAGCAGTCAACACTTCTCCTACGAGCAGTACTTC. Protein: CASSQHFSYEQYF.

There are many counts of this clonotype. The rearrangement links TRBV18 to TRBJ1-5, with TRBD1 as a possible D gene (6 bases). The CDR3 extends over 15 amino acids. The ends were cut back, 3 bases at V and 5 bases at J, with 14 bases in the middle. Germline V gene data show CDR1 as KGHSH and CDR2 as LQKENI. DNA for the CDR3: TGTGCCAGCTCACCCTCTTGGACAGATGATCAGCCCCAGCATTTT. Translated, it gives CASSPSWTDDQPQHF. Drawing the rest from reference TRBV18 and TRBJ1-5, the complete variable domain is NAGVMQNPRHLVRRRGQEARLRCSPMKGHSHVYWYRQLPEEGLKFMVYLQKENIIDESGMPKERFSAEFPKEGPSILRIQQVVRGDSAAYFCASSPSWTDDQPQHFGDGTRLSIL.

V usage is TRBV20-1 and J usage is TRBJ2-7; no definite D call. The germline V gene has CDR1 DFQATT and CDR2 SNEGSKA (reference sequence). V was cut by 0 bases and J by 4 bases, with 19 bases left in between. This CDR3 has 16 residues. The CDR3 loop is CSARDPSRRLAYEQYF. DNA of the CDR3: TGCAGTGCTAGAGATCCATCTCGTCGCTTGGCGTACGAGCAGTACTTC.

This clonotype was seen a handful of times. The CDR3 bases are TGTGCCAGCAGCAGCCGATATCCAGGGACCGGGGAGCTGTTTTTT. Protein sequence: CASSSRYPGTGELFF. V and J are TRBV11-2 and TRBJ2-2; TRBD1 is a possible D gene (5 bases). The CDR3 is 15 amino acids. V lost 5 bases, J lost 5 bases, and 15 bases lay in between. Germline loops: CDR1 SGHAT, CDR2 FQNNGV.

Comments on this clonotype: Sequence at one end of the junction differs from germline and may be a read error. This chain joins TRBV7-8 and TRBJ1-6; the D is unclear. CDR3 size: 17 residues. Germline V gene data show CDR1 as SGHVS and CDR2 as FQNEAQ. In DNA, the CDR3 is TGTGCCAGCAGATTAGTCGGAAGGCGCCGGGGTAATTCACCCCTCCACTTT. It yields the protein CASRLVGRRRGNSPLHF.

The sample holds many counts of this clonotype. This chain uses TRBV28 with TRBJ2-7; 7 bases line up with TRBD2. The V segment lost 3 bases and the J segment 5 bases; nucleotides outside the gene matches: 4. The germline V gene has CDR1 MDHEN and CDR2 SYDVKM. CDR3 size: 13 residues. The CDR3 bases are TGTGCCAGCAGTTTGTGGCGGGAGAACGAGCAGTACTTC. Its translation: CASSLWRENEQYF.